This T cell receptor (beta chain) originates from a study of graft-versus-host responses after intestinal transplantation. Study-wide context: The transplants performed in recipients were multivisceral, liver-intestinal, or isolated intestinal. Induction using anti-thymocyte globulin, followed by tacrolimus and steroids for approximately 3 years, was given to all recipients.

CDR3 length: 14 residues. The V end lost 7 bases, the J end lost 5 bases, and 17 bases lay between the germline ends. CDR1 is MDHEN, CDR2 SYDVKM, per germline. With respect to this clone: As yet, its antigen is unknown.

Some clones are missing from TCRdb's copy, which holds only in-frame ones; the method was immunoSEQ multiplex PCR. The top ten clones hold 0.2% to 0.25% of a sample with some 110,000 clones, around 90% of them seen once. General study findings and limits: Graft-donor T cell macrochimerism in patients accompanied high graft-versus-host to host-versus-graft clonal ratios in allografts. Early after transplant, HvG declines were associated with peak levels of circulating GvH clones.

The source material was unstimulated CD4+ T cells sorted from spleen or lymph node cells, sampled before transplant. The chain couples TRBV28 to TRBJ1-2; maybe TRBD1 (5 bases). The source is a human donor who was the organ donor for an intestinal transplant. The CDR3 DNA reads as TGTGCCAGCAACCAGGGTCTGGGCCTGTATGGCTACACCTTC. It specifies CASNQGLGLYGYTF.